These T cell receptor beta chains were read from a single sample in a study of response to subunit inactivated influenza vaccine. TCRdb independently ran MiXCR on the RT-PCR reads; one entry per CDR3 protein. The sample yields roughly 500,000 distinct CDR3 sequences, around 21% seen once. The same data also contributed to another study, on T cells expressing NK-cell markers.

The source was CD4+ T cells sorted from PBMCs, collected less than 13 days after vaccination. All receptors derive from a man aged 45-60 years who received an inactivated influenza vaccine. Each CDR3 is given with its conserved first and last residue. Each record gives: D gene, J gene, CDR3 length, V gene, clone size, CDR3 DNA, CDR3 protein. The D gene is left open where the match is weak. A clone size is listed for some rows: how often the clone was seen (once, few, many), or a class if it is expanded.

NA	TRBJ2-4	16	TRBV18	NA	TGTGCCAGCTCACCAGTATTCCGCGAAGCCAAAAACATTCAGTACTTC	CASSPVFREAKNIQYF
NA	TRBJ2-3	13	TRBV7-2	few	TGTGCCAGCAGCTGGCTCCTTCGAGATACGCAGTATTTT	CASSWLLRDTQYF
NA	TRBJ2-3	15	TRBV7-8	few	TGTGCCAGCAGCCCATACACCCACAGCACAGATACGCAGTATTTT	CASSPYTHSTDTQYF
TRBD2	TRBJ2-1	14	TRBV10-3	many	TGTGCCACAAGGTATAGCGGGGTTTACAATGAGCAGTTCTTC	CATRYSGVYNEQFF
NA	TRBJ1-6	14	TRBV19	NA	TGTGCCAGTAGGGACAGCGTGAATAATTCACCCCTCCACTTT	CASRDSVNNSPLHF
NA	TRBJ1-6	15	TRBV18	few	TGTGCCAGCTCACCAACCCGGCAGGGATACTCACCCCTCCACTTT	CASSPTRQGYSPLHF
NA	TRBJ2-5	15	TRBV4-1	NA	TGCGCCAGCAGCCAGTCTTGGACCTATCAAGAGACCCAGTACTTC	CASSQSWTYQETQYF
TRBD2	TRBJ2-7	15	TRBV6-1	NA	TGTGCCAGCAGTCCAAGCGGGGGCCCATACTACGAGCAGTACTTC	CASSPSGGPYYEQYF
NA	TRBJ1-3	14	TRBV6-2/TRBV6-3	once	TGTGCCAGCAGCCAAGGACAGAAGACGAACACCATATATTTT	CASSQGQKTNTIYF
NA	TRBJ1-5	13	TRBV10-3	NA	TGTGCCATCAGTGAGTCGACAGAGCAGCCCCAGCATTTT	CAISESTEQPQHF
NA	TRBJ2-3	15	TRBV4-2	NA	TGTGCCAGCAGCCAAGATCGATCCTCGCCCGATTCGCAGTATTTT	CASSQDRSSPDSQYF
NA	TRBJ2-7	16	TRBV20-1	NA	TGCGGTGCTAGAGACATCAGGGCGCCCCTTACGCACGAGCAGTACTTC	CGARDIRAPLTHEQYF
NA	TRBJ2-1	15	TRBV7-6	NA	TGTGCCAGCAGCTTAGCGAGGGGACCGAACAATGAGCAGTTCTTC	CASSLARGPNNEQFF
TRBD1	TRBJ2-7	16	TRBV28	NA	TGTGCCAGCAGCCCCAACAGGGGTCCAAACTCCTACGAGCAGTACTTC	CASSPNRGPNSYEQYF
TRBD1	TRBJ2-5	16	TRBV4-2	NA	TGTGCCAGCAGCCAAGTGGGGACAGGGGGCTCGGTGACCCAGTACTTC	CASSQVGTGGSVTQYF
NA	TRBJ2-7	13	TRBV6-2/TRBV6-3	many	TGTGCCAGCAGTTTGGTCAGGGGATACGAGCAGTACTTC	CASSLVRGYEQYF
NA	TRBJ2-1	14	TRBV4-1	NA	TGCGCCAGCAGCCAAGCTTCACGGGGGAATGAGCAGTTCTTC	CASSQASRGNEQFF
TRBD2	TRBJ2-7	14	TRBV20-1	few	TGCAGTGCTCCCGATCTAGCGGGGGTAAACGAGCAGTACTTC	CSAPDLAGVNEQYF
NA	TRBJ1-4	15	TRBV12-3/TRBV12-4	NA	TGTGCCAGCAGTTTGACCCAGAAGACTAATGAAAAACTGTTTTTT	CASSLTQKTNEKLFF
NA	TRBJ2-7	12	TRBV12-3/TRBV12-4	NA	TGTGCCAGCAGTTTCAGGGGAGGTGAGCAGTACTTC	CASSFRGGEQYF
NA	TRBJ1-1	14	TRBV5-1	many	TGTGCCAGCAGTTCACAGGGTGGGAACACTGAAGCTTTCTTT	CASSSQGGNTEAFF
TRBD2	TRBJ2-1	15	TRBV24-1	NA	TGTGCCACCAGCAGACTAGCGGGGGGTGCGGATGAGCAGTTCTTC	CATSRLAGGADEQFF
NA	TRBJ1-6	14	TRBV12-3/TRBV12-4	NA	TGTGCCAGCAGTTTAGTACTGAATAATTCACCCCTCCACTTT	CASSLVLNNSPLHF
NA	TRBJ1-5	15	TRBV9	many	TGTGCCAGCAGCGTAGAAGGAGATAGCAATCAGCCCCAGCATTTT	CASSVEGDSNQPQHF
NA	TRBJ2-5	15	TRBV20-1	few	TGCAGTGCGCCGCCCGGGGATAGGGTCCAAGAGACCCAGTACTTC	CSAPPGDRVQETQYF
TRBD1	TRBJ1-1	18	TRBV29-1	NA	TGCAGCGTTGAACTTCCGGACAGGGGACTTTTTAGTAACACTGAAGCTTTCTTT	CSVELPDRGLFSNTEAFF
TRBD2	TRBJ2-3	15	TRBV20-1	few	TGCAGTGCTAGAGGCCCTAGCGGGGTCACAGATACGCAGTATTTT	CSARGPSGVTDTQYF
TRBD2	TRBJ2-2	16	TRBV9	few	TGTGCCAGCAGCCCCGGGGGGGGACCGAACACCGGGGAGCTGTTTTTT	CASSPGGGPNTGELFF
NA	TRBJ2-3	13	TRBV28	few	TGTGCCAGCAGTTTTGCAGTCCCAGATACGCAGTATTTT	CASSFAVPDTQYF
NA	TRBJ2-7	12	TRBV12-3/TRBV12-4	few	TGTGCCAGCAGTCATCCAGGGAGCGAGCAGTACTTC	CASSHPGSEQYF
TRBD1	TRBJ2-7	14	TRBV6-1	few	TGTGCCAGCAGAGGACAGGGTGAGTCCTACGAGCAGTACTTC	CASRGQGESYEQYF
TRBD1	TRBJ2-5	14	TRBV29-1	many	TGCAGCGTTGAAGTGGACAGGCCCGGAGAGACCCAGTACTTC	CSVEVDRPGETQYF
NA	TRBJ2-5	14	TRBV5-1	NA	TGCGCCAGCAGCTTGAATACGGCTCGGGAGACCCAGTACTTC	CASSLNTARETQYF
NA	TRBJ1-1	14	TRBV5-1	few	TGCGCCAGCAGCTACGGCCCAGGATCCACTGAAGCTTTCTTT	CASSYGPGSTEAFF
TRBD2	TRBJ2-1	15	TRBV20-1	NA	TGCAGTGCTAGAGATGCGGGAGGGCCCCACAATGAGCAGTTCTTC	CSARDAGGPHNEQFF
NA	TRBJ1-1	14	TRBV5-1	few	TGCGCCAGCAGCTTGGGGGGGGCTGACACTGAAGCTTTCTTT	CASSLGGADTEAFF
TRBD2	TRBJ2-3	17	TRBV7-9	few	TGTGCCAGCAGCCCAGGACTAGCGGGAGGGCTCGCAGATACGCAGTATTTT	CASSPGLAGGLADTQYF
NA	TRBJ2-5	17	TRBV4-2	NA	TGTGCCAGCAGCCAAGGACTCCAGGGTGAAGGCCAAGAGACCCAGTACTTC	CASSQGLQGEGQETQYF
NA	TRBJ2-3	12	TRBV7-6	NA	TGTGCCAGCAGCTTATGGGGCTTCCCCCCGTATTTT	CASSLWGFPPYF
NA	TRBJ1-4	17	TRBV28	NA	TGTGCCAGCAGCCCCATCGGCAGCCCGTCGACTAATGAAAAACTGTTTTTT	CASSPIGSPSTNEKLFF
TRBD1	TRBJ2-5	13	TRBV20-1	few	TGCAGTGCGAAACAGGGGGGCAGAGAGACCCAGTACTTC	CSAKQGGRETQYF
TRBD1	TRBJ2-1	14	TRBV10-3	NA	TGTGCCATCAGGGAGACAGGGGACTACAATGAGCAGTTCTTC	CAIRETGDYNEQFF
NA	TRBJ2-7	13	TRBV11-2	NA	TGTGCCAGCAGCTTAGCCCAGGGAGCCGAGCAGTACTTC	CASSLAQGAEQYF
NA	TRBJ1-2	12	TRBV20-1	few	TGCAGTGCTAAATCGCGCGCCGGAAGCTACACCTTC	CSAKSRAGSYTF
NA	TRBJ1-2	15	TRBV28	few	TGTGCCAGCAACTTCCCGGGAACCTCTAACTATGGCTACACCTTC	CASNFPGTSNYGYTF
NA	TRBJ2-3	13	TRBV6-5	few	TGTGCCAGCAGTTACGTCCCAAATCAGCCCCAGTATTTT	CASSYVPNQPQYF
NA	TRBJ2-1	15	TRBV15	NA	TGTGCCACCAGGCGGGCCTATTGGCCTGACAATGAGCAGTTCTTC	CATRRAYWPDNEQFF
TRBD2	TRBJ2-1	15	TRBV7-2	few	TGTGCCAGCAGCCGGGACTACCGCTCCTACAATGAGCAGTTCTTC	CASSRDYRSYNEQFF
TRBD2	TRBJ2-5	19	TRBV20-1	few	TGCAGTGCTAGAGTTATCCCTAGATGGGGGGAGGGCGTTGGGGAGACCCAGTACTTC	CSARVIPRWGEGVGETQYF